This TCR beta chain was profiled in a study of CD8 T cells in ankylosing spondylitis. Broader study findings: Clones linked to the disease showed a CD8+ phenotype. They occurred at relatively low frequencies in peripheral blood.

Germline loops: CDR1 SGHTA, CDR2 FQGNSA. This CDR3 spans 13 amino acids. The V end was cut by 5 bases, the J end by 12 bases, with 17 bases between. A single record per CDR3 protein comes from TCRdb applying MiXCR to the 5' RACE reads. The sample shows about 150,000 distinct CDR3 sequences, roughly 44% of them seen only once. This clonotype was seen only a few times. What it binds is unknown. The rearrangement joins TRBV7-2 to TRBJ2-1; TRBD1 might be the D (5 bases). The sequence was collected from a male donor with ankylosing spondylitis. Material for sequencing was synovial fluid, either unsorted or a sorted T cell fraction (not recorded which). CDR3 region: CASSPWWTSPQFF. DNA of the CDR3: TGTGCCAGCAGCCCGTGGTGGACATCCCCGCAGTTCTTC.